This is a list of T cell receptor beta chains from one sample in a study of shared clonotypes between healthy human individuals. The assay was immunoSEQ multiplex PCR, and TCRdb's table has in-frame clones only and misses some. The sample yields hundreds of thousands of clones, roughly 79% seen once. The sequenced material came from PBMCs. These receptors all stem from a middle-aged woman in good health. Some clones in this sample may be carry-over from other donors' samples. Each CDR3 is given with its conserved first and last residue. D genes are given only for firm matches. Some rows mark clone size as missing; the rest say once, few, many or name a class of expanded clone.

cdr3_aa | cdr3_nt | j_call | v_call | d_call | clone_size
CASSITLRKRGGELFF | TGTGCCAGCAGCATCACCCTTCGGAAAAGGGGCGGGGAGCTGTTTTTT | TRBJ2-2 | TRBV13 | - | many
CASSVDRRGNQPQHF | TGTGCCAGCAGCGTAGACAGGAGAGGCAATCAGCCCCAGCATTTT | TRBJ1-5 | TRBV9 | - | -
CASSPTTSWNTGELFF | TGTGCCAGCAGTCCTACGACTAGTTGGAACACCGGGGAGCTGTTTTTT | TRBJ2-2 | TRBV5-4 | - | -
CASSSIGLLGTGELFF | TGTGCCAGCAGCTCGATAGGACTCCTAGGGACCGGGGAGCTGTTTTTT | TRBJ2-2 | TRBV5-6 | - | -
CASSDYAKIYEQYF | TGTGCCAGCAGCGACTATGCGAAGATCTACGAGCAGTACTTC | TRBJ2-7 | TRBV7-2 | - | -
CASRLPRTNTEAFF | TGTGCCAGCAGACTTCCAAGAACGAACACTGAAGCTTTCTTT | TRBJ1-1 | TRBV28 | - | many
CASSSSLADTGELFF | TGTGCCAGCAGCTCCAGTCTAGCAGACACCGGGGAGCTGTTTTTT | TRBJ2-2 | TRBV7-2 | - | -
CASSFSGGGGGYTF | TGTGCCAGCAGCTTCTCAGGCGGCGGGGGTGGCTACACCTTC | TRBJ1-2 | TRBV5-4 | - | -
CASSKGSGYSYNEQFF | TGTGCCAGTAGCAAAGGAAGCGGATACTCCTACAATGAGCAGTTCTTC | TRBJ2-1 | TRBV19 | - | -
CASKQMRSNEKLFF | TGTGCCAGCAAACAAATGAGATCAAATGAAAAACTGTTTTTT | TRBJ1-4 | TRBV6-5 | - | -
CASSEAGAGLVQDTQYF | TGTGCCAGCAGTGAAGCTGGAGCGGGACTAGTCCAAGATACGCAGTATTTT | TRBJ2-3 | TRBV6-1 | TRBD2 | -
CASSLTGTGGFSDNSPLHF | TGTGCCAGCAGTTTAACCGGGACAGGGGGCTTTTCCGATAATTCACCCCTCCACTTT | TRBJ1-6 | TRBV27 | TRBD1 | -
CASIRGWDTDTQYF | TGTGCCAGCATTCGGGGGTGGGACACAGATACGCAGTATTTT | TRBJ2-3 | TRBV28 | - | once
CATSEGTSGHTDTQYF | TGTGCCACCAGCGAGGGCACTAGCGGCCACACAGATACGCAGTATTTT | TRBJ2-3 | TRBV15 | TRBD2 | few
CASKTGQGSYEQYF | TGCGCCAGCAAAACGGGACAGGGTTCCTACGAGCAGTACTTC | TRBJ2-7 | TRBV5-1 | TRBD1 | -
CASSTSQGGYNEQFF | TGTGCCAGCTCAACCTCACAGGGGGGTTACAATGAGCAGTTCTTC | TRBJ2-1 | TRBV18 | TRBD1 | once
CASSPAAELWKETQYF | TGTGCCAGCTCACCAGCAGCGGAGCTCTGGAAAGAGACCCAGTACTTC | TRBJ2-5 | TRBV18 | - | once
CASSLSVQGTGELFF | TGTGCCAGCAGTCTAAGTGTCCAGGGCACCGGGGAGCTGTTTTTT | TRBJ2-2 | TRBV6-1 | - | -
CASSSPTGAYEQFF | TGTGCCAGCAGTTCCCCGACAGGGGCCTATGAGCAGTTCTTC | TRBJ2-1 | TRBV28 | TRBD1 | -
CASSLRVGYNQPQHF | TGTGCCAGCAGCTTACGCGTGGGGTACAATCAGCCCCAGCATTTT | TRBJ1-5 | TRBV7-2 | - | -
CASSSWDGSDYEQYF | TGTGCCAGCAGCTCCTGGGACGGCAGCGACTACGAGCAGTACTTC | TRBJ2-7 | TRBV7-6 | - | -
CASGARPGHEQYF | TGTGCCAGCGGAGCCCGCCCCGGGCATGAGCAGTACTTC | TRBJ2-7 | TRBV21-1 | - | -
CASSESGRFYGYTF | TGCGCCAGCAGTGAGTCGGGGAGATTCTATGGCTACACCTTC | TRBJ1-2 | TRBV10-2 | - | -
CAIRGGPNTGELFF | TGTGCCATCAGGGGAGGCCCGAACACCGGGGAGCTGTTTTTT | TRBJ2-2 | TRBV10-3 | - | -
CASSPDTGRTYEQYF | TGCGCCAGCAGCCCAGACACCGGGCGGACCTACGAGCAGTACTTC | TRBJ2-7 | TRBV4-1 | - | -
CASSLGWDNEQFF | TGTGCCAGCAGCTTAGGTTGGGACAATGAGCAGTTCTTC | TRBJ2-1 | TRBV7-3 | - | -
CASRPQGGGTEAFF | TGTGCCAGCAGACCCCAGGGGGGAGGCACTGAAGCTTTCTTT | TRBJ1-1 | TRBV27 | TRBD1 | -
CASSVYRGIPDTQYF | TGTGCCAGCAGCGTCTACAGGGGCATCCCAGATACGCAGTATTTT | TRBJ2-3 | TRBV9 | TRBD1 | -
CATSWATNEKLFF | TGTGCCACCAGTTGGGCAACTAATGAAAAACTGTTTTTT | TRBJ1-4 | TRBV25-1 | - | -
CASSSEGGTSGRHNEQFF | TGTGCCAGCAGCTCCGAAGGGGGGACTAGCGGGAGGCACAATGAGCAGTTCTTC | TRBJ2-1 | TRBV7-6 | TRBD2 | -
CASSPLLAGGSYEQYF | TGTGCCAGCAGCCCGTTACTAGCGGGAGGCTCCTACGAGCAGTACTTC | TRBJ2-7 | TRBV27 | TRBD2 | -
CASSNVPQGQGNEKLFF | TGCGCCAGCAGCAACGTTCCCCAGGGTCAGGGGAATGAAAAACTGTTTTTT | TRBJ1-4 | TRBV5-1 | - | few